This T cell receptor (beta chain) was found in a study of T cells in pancreatic ductal adenocarcinoma. The method was immunoSEQ multiplex PCR; TCRdb's version includes in-frame clones alone and lacks a portion of them. Seen here are more than 85,000 clones, more than 90% observed once, and the top ten hold about 3%. Surgery without prior neoadjuvant therapy was the treatment of the selected pancreatic ductal adenocarcinoma patients. Points on this clone: Its antigen is not known.

General study points: Enrichment of CD45RO+ effector over naive T cells in tumors may bias clonality. The resected cohort was biased toward the minority with early-stage disease. Tumor samples had fewer productive templates and about 8-fold fewer unique clonotypes than blood. Mean clonality was around 0.1 in tumors and roughly 0.066 in blood, not significantly different.

The TCR originated in a human donor with pancreatic ductal adenocarcinoma. The sequenced material came from PBMCs.

For the CDR3, the DNA is TGCGCCAGCAGCCAAGATACCTTAGAAAGCACAGATACGCAGTATTTT. This translates into CASSQDTLESTDTQYF. The rearrangement uses TRBV4-1 and TRBJ2-3; no reliable D call. Germline CDR1 MGHRA, CDR2 YSYEKL. V was trimmed by 0 bases and J by 0 bases, leaving 10 bases between them. The CDR3 length is 16 residues.